This T cell receptor beta chain is drawn from a study of T cell changes during pregnancy in multiple sclerosis. Measured with immunoSEQ multiplex PCR; TCRdb has only the in-frame clones, and not every one. The sample has fewer than 85,000 clones; 85% to 95% are singletons. This clone showed up just once. Trimming at V came to 11 bases and at J to 3 bases, leaving 5 bases not matched to a gene. The V gene's germline CDR1 is MDHEN and CDR2 SYDVKM. This CDR3 contains 14 residues. The sequence derives from a female donor in good health, enrolled as a control in a pregnancy study. This sample comprised peripheral blood, obtained in the third trimester of pregnancy. This sequence joins TRBV28 and TRBJ2-5; 14 bases align to TRBD2. This CDR3 is CAWGTSGGEETQYF. CDR3 DNA sequence: TGTGCCTGGGGGACTAGCGGGGGAGAAGAGACCCAGTACTTC.